The clone carrying this T cell receptor beta chain appeared a few times. Its antigen is not known. Sequencing used immunoSEQ multiplex PCR; TCRdb keeps in-frame clones, though not all of them. The sample has 78,000 or so clones, more than 85% seen once; the top ten hold roughly 9.7%. The sample originates from a study of OX40 agonist ivuxolimab in advanced cancers. In the study overall: Dose-escalation patients suffered from hepatocellular carcinoma, melanoma, renal cell or head and neck cancer. Earlier anti-PD-1, anti-PD-L1 or anti-CTLA-4 therapy was permitted; around 40% had received some. Overall study results and limits: CD4+ and CD8+ T cells in blood underwent clonal expansion by week 6 at 0.1 to 3.0 mg/kg.

Between the trimmed V and J ends, which lost 3 bases and 9 bases, there was a span of 3 bases. Germline V gives CDR1 SGHVS, CDR2 FQNEAQ. This CDR3 contains 11 residues. The chain couples TRBV7-8 to TRBJ1-6, with D hard to call. The sequences come from CD4+ or CD8+ T cells sorted from blood, collected in a trial of the OX40 agonist ivuxolimab. This clonotype originated in an adult with an advanced solid tumor such as melanoma, head and neck, liver or kidney cancer. CDR3 amino acids: CASSFGSPLHF. The CDR3 DNA follows: TGTGCCAGCAGCTTCGGTTCACCCCTCCACTTT.